The 14 T cell receptor beta chains below were found in one sample sequenced in a study of T-cell memory formation after mild COVID-19. TCRdb redid the calling of the 5' RACE reads with MiXCR, one entry per CDR3 protein. There are a few hundred thousand distinct CDR3 sequences in the sample; over 15% occur only once, and approximately 20% lies in the top ten. The sample consisted of PBMCs or a T cell subset sorted from them (not recorded which). The receptors stem from a man younger than 30 who had mild COVID-19 (a few samples of this study predate the infection). Cell type and time point are not known.

The chain uses TRBV6-5 and TRBJ2-3, with TRBD2 as a possible D gene (7 bases). This CDR3 comprises 16 residues. The V end was cut by 0 bases, the J end by 6 bases, with 16 bases between. Germline V gives CDR1 MNHEY, CDR2 SVGAGI. The CDR3 spells CASSYSTAGAGDTQYF. CDR3 nucleotides: TGTGCCAGCAGTTACTCGACGGCGGGGGCGGGGGATACGCAGTATTTT.

This clonotype was detected many times. The genes are TRBV7-2 and TRBJ2-7; 9 bases fit TRBD1. With 5 bases clipped from V and 2 bases from J, the junction kept 4 bases outside the gene matches. This CDR3 is 14 amino acids long. Germline V CDR1 and CDR2: SGHTA, FQGNSA. The CDR3 reads CASSPWTGAYEQYF. DNA for the CDR3: TGTGCCAGCAGCCCCTGGACAGGGGCCTACGAGCAGTACTTC.

The rearrangement links TRBV7-9 to TRBJ2-5; the D gene is possibly TRBD2 (5 bases). The CDR3 has 15 residues. V was trimmed by 1 base and J by 2 bases, leaving 11 bases between them. Looked up from germline, CDR1 is SEHNR and CDR2 is FQNEAQ (reference sequence). In nucleotides, the CDR3 is TGTGCCAGCAGCTTAGGAGGGTATCGACAAGAGACCCAGTACTTC. It yields the protein CASSLGGYRQETQYF.

In its sample, this clonotype was seen a few times. The chain recombines TRBV20-1 with TRBJ1-2; 7 nucleotides match TRBD1. The CDR3 has 13 amino acids. V was clipped by 3 bases and J by 4 bases; unmatched bases: 5. Germline lookup yields CDR1 DFQATT and CDR2 SNEGSKA (reference sequence). The CDR3 DNA is TGCAGTGCTAGCGAGACAGGGCTCTATGGCTACACCTTC. This sequence encodes CSASETGLYGYTF.

The chain has TRBV20-1 and TRBJ2-7, with TRBD2 identical over 10 bases. V dropped 4 bases and J dropped 3; count of bases not matched to a gene: 9. The CDR3 consists of 15 residues. Germline V gene data show CDR1 as DFQATT and CDR2 as SNEGSKA (reference sequence). In DNA, the CDR3 is TGCAGTGCTAAAGTCTCTAGCGGGGGAGTCTACGAGCAGTACTTC. This codes for CSAKVSSGGVYEQYF.

This clonotype appeared a few times. The rearrangement links TRBV7-2 to TRBJ2-3; 9 bases match TRBD2. The ends lost 1 base at V and 7 bases at J; junction bases unmatched: 3. This CDR3 contains 14 residues. Per germline, CDR1 SGHTA and CDR2 FQGNSA. As DNA, the CDR3 is TGTGCCAGCAGCTTAGGGACTAGCGAGTATACGCAGTATTTT. It is translated as CASSLGTSEYTQYF.

The chain has TRBV5-6 and TRBJ1-6; D unclear. Between the trimmed V and J ends, which lost 1 base and 7 bases, there was a span of 3 bases. The CDR3 loop spans 12 amino acids. The germline V gene has CDR1 SGHDT and CDR2 YYEEEE. CDR3 sequence: CASSLINSPLHF. The CDR3 bases are TGTGCCAGCAGCTTGATCAATTCACCCCTCCACTTT.

This clonotype was observed a few times. This chain joins TRBV12-3 or TRBV12-4 and TRBJ2-3, with unresolved D. This CDR3 has 14 amino acids. V lost 3 bases, J lost 4 bases, and 11 bases lay in between. The CDR3 is CASSFGPASDTQYF. The CDR3 DNA reads as TGTGCCAGCAGTTTTGGCCCCGCCTCAGATACGCAGTATTTT.

By frequency in the sample, this clonotype is medium-sized. The CDR3 DNA sequence: TGTGCCACCAGCGGATGGGGGGAGGAAGAGACCCAGTACTTC. It yields the protein CATSGWGEEETQYF. The chain uses TRBV24-1 and TRBJ2-5; D is perhaps TRBD2 (6 bases). The germline CDR1 and CDR2 sequences are KGHDR and SFDVKD. The CDR3 spans 14 residues. V was clipped by 7 bases and J by 3 bases, with 14 bases between them.

The J gene is TRBJ2-7, the V gene TRBV29-1; 9 bases are a match to TRBD1. Unmatched junction bases numbered 4, after V lost 7 bases and J lost 6 bases. Germline loops: CDR1 SQVTM, CDR2 ANQGSEA. The CDR3 totals 11 residues. The CDR3 DNA is TGCAGCGCGACAGGGGGAGGCGAGCAGTACTTC. Residues: CSATGGGEQYF.

There are a few counts of this clonotype. The gene calls are TRBV4-3 and TRBJ2-3; the match to TRBD1 covers 10 bases. The CDR3 runs to 19 residues. The V segment lost 0 bases and the J segment 4 bases; nucleotides outside the gene matches: 13. Germline CDR1 reads LGHNA; CDR2 reads YSLEER. The CDR3 reads CASSQETSRDRGLADTQYF. DNA of the CDR3: TGCGCCAGCAGCCAAGAAACCAGCCGGGACAGGGGATTGGCAGATACGCAGTATTTT.

The chain links TRBV29-1 to TRBJ2-7; 11 bases align to TRBD1. The CDR3 is 15 amino acids. The germline gives CDR1 SQVTM, CDR2 ANQGSEA. The ends lost 4 bases at V and 1 base at J; junction bases unmatched: 6. CDR3 nucleotides: TGCAGCGTTGCTACGGGGACAGGGGGGTCCTACGAGCAGTACGTC. Protein: CSVATGTGGSYEQYV.

This clonotype occurred a few times. The gene calls are TRBV29-1 and TRBJ2-7; D might be TRBD1 (8 bases). Deletions cut 4 bases from V and 4 bases from J, with 20 bases between. CDR3 length: 15 amino acids. Germline V gene data show CDR1 as SQVTM and CDR2 as ANQGSEA. In DNA, the CDR3 is TGCAGCGTTGGAGAAGACGACAGGGGAGGGTACGAGCAGTACTTC. Protein product: CSVGEDDRGGYEQYF.

This clonotype was observed a few times. V and J are TRBV4-1 and TRBJ2-5, with 8 bases fitting TRBD1. In germline, CDR1 is MGHRA, CDR2 YSYEKL. V dropped 3 bases and J dropped 0; count of bases not matched to a gene: 12. The CDR3 spans 18 residues. Here the CDR3 reads CASSHSGTGLRYQETQYF. The CDR3 DNA reads as TGCGCCAGCAGCCACTCCGGGACAGGTCTTAGATACCAAGAGACCCAGTACTTC.